Listed here are 17 T cell receptor beta chains from one sample, sequenced in a study of cytomegalovirus exposure and HLA in healthy donors. PCR employed 60 Vbeta and 13 Jbeta primers. The protocol was immunoSEQ multiplex PCR, while the TCRdb copy is restricted to in-frame clones and leaves out a portion. The repertoire holds about 130,000 clones, with around four fifths as singletons. The specimen was PBMCs. The source is a man in his forties or fifties in good health and CMV-seronegative.

This clone came up once. The genes are TRBV29-1 and TRBJ2-5; perhaps TRBD1 as D (6 bases). Germline V gene sequence: CDR1 SQVTM, CDR2 ANQGSEA. The V end lost 7 bases, the J end lost 2 bases, and 11 bases lay between the germline ends. The length of the CDR3 is 12 residues. The CDR3 region has the DNA TGCAGCGCCCCGGGACAACAAGAGACCCAGTACTTC. As protein: CSAPGQQETQYF.

The chain recombines TRBV6-5 with TRBJ1-1; 8 nucleotides match TRBD1. The CDR3 is 15 amino acids. The V gene end was trimmed by 6 bases and the J gene end by 3 bases; junction bases not matched to a gene: 9. Germline loops: CDR1 MNHEY, CDR2 SVGAGI. The CDR3 sequence: CASSLSTGEDTEAFF. CDR3 sequence (DNA): TGTGCCAGCAGCCTATCGACAGGGGAGGACACTGAAGCTTTCTTT.

The chain has TRBV5-1 and TRBJ1-1, with D hard to call. Trimming removed 1 base at V and 0 bases at J, with 13 bases between. Germline CDR1 SGHRS, CDR2 YFSETQ. CDR3 length equals 16 residues. CDR3 bases: TGCGCCAGCAGCTTGTTCTCTGCGATCATGAACACTGAAGCTTTCTTT. It yields the protein CASSLFSAIMNTEAFF.

The V call is TRBV6-1, the J call TRBJ1-5; D is uncertain. In germline, CDR1 is MNHNS, CDR2 SASEGT. The CDR3 runs 13 residues. V was cut by 7 bases and J by 3 bases, with 10 bases left in between. CDR3 sequence reads: CASTDIVNQPQHF. In nucleotides, the CDR3 is TGTGCCAGCACAGACATAGTCAATCAGCCCCAGCATTTT.

This sequence joins TRBV28 and TRBJ2-6, with D possibly being TRBD2 (5 bases). The CDR3 consists of 18 residues. The germline CDR1 and CDR2 sequences are MDHEN and SYDVKM. V was clipped by 5 bases and J by 2 bases, with 19 bases between them. CDR3 loop: CASSPKGAPTPGANVLTF. The DNA for the CDR3 is TGTGCCAGCAGTCCGAAGGGAGCGCCCACCCCTGGGGCCAACGTCCTGACTTTC.

This chain uses TRBV7-3 with TRBJ2-2; D gene uncertain. The CDR3 has 14 residues. V was shortened by 4 bases and J by 8 bases, with 14 bases between the two germline ends. CDR1 and CDR2 from the germline V gene are SGHTA and FQGTGA. The CDR3 DNA sequence: TGTGCCAGCAGCTCAGGTGCTACTTCTGGGGAGCTGTTTTTT. Amino acids: CASSSGATSGELFF.

This rearrangement joins TRBV28 to TRBJ1-1; TRBD1 is a possible D gene (6 bases). Germline V lookup: CDR1 MDHEN, CDR2 SYDVKM. This CDR3 comprises 12 residues. V dropped 11 bases and J dropped 7 bases, with 17 bases sitting between them. CDR3 in DNA: TGTGCCCTAGGGGGTTCTTGGGGTGAAGCTTTCTTT. It is translated as CALGGSWGEAFF.

The rearrangement uses TRBV29-1 and TRBJ2-7; 9 bases map to TRBD1. Germline V CDR1 and CDR2: SQVTM, ANQGSEA. The CDR3 spans 15 residues. With 2 bases clipped from V and 6 bases from J, the junction kept 11 bases outside the gene matches. The CDR3 reads CSVEKSGTGSVEQYF. CDR3 nucleotides: TGCAGCGTTGAAAAGTCCGGGACAGGGTCCGTCGAGCAGTACTTC.

The CDR3 DNA follows: TGTGCCAGCAGCCAAGATATAACTAGCGGGAGTGCAGATACGCAGTATTTT. It specifies CASSQDITSGSADTQYF. V is TRBV4-2 and J is TRBJ2-3, with 11 bases identical to TRBD2. This CDR3 contains 17 residues. V lost 0 bases, J lost 4 bases, and 6 bases stayed unmatched. In germline, CDR1 is LGHNA, CDR2 YNFKEQ.

The CDR3 is CSVEAGTGQETQYF. The CDR3 DNA follows: TGCAGCGTTGAGGCGGGGACAGGCCAAGAGACCCAGTACTTC. The chain joins TRBV29-1 to TRBJ2-5, with 8 nucleotides matching TRBD1. V was clipped by 3 bases and J by 1 base; unmatched bases: 4. Per the germline V gene, CDR1 is SQVTM and CDR2 is ANQGSEA. This CDR3 spans 14 amino acids.

Only a few counts were recorded for this clone. This chain connects TRBV4-3 to TRBJ1-5; D uncertain. The CDR3 is 15 amino acids. Between the trimmed V and J ends, which lost 4 bases and 7 bases, there was a span of 17 bases. Germline CDR1 is LGHNA and CDR2 is YSLEER. In nucleotides, the CDR3 is TGCGCCAGCAGCCCGGATGGGTGGGCAGAGCAGCCCCAGCATTTT. This translates into CASSPDGWAEQPQHF.

The CDR3 region is CASSSDISTNEKLFF. For the CDR3, the DNA is TGTGCCAGCAGCTCGGACATTTCAACTAATGAAAAACTGTTTTTT. This chain links TRBV5-4 with TRBJ1-4; TRBD1 might be the D (5 bases). Trimming removed 3 bases from V and 0 bases from J, with 9 bases in between. Germline V CDR1 and CDR2: SGHNT, YYREEE (reference sequence). This CDR3 region has 15 residues.

This chain joins TRBV27 and TRBJ2-7, with D possibly TRBD1 on 5 matching bases. This CDR3 has 14 amino acids. Germline lookup yields CDR1 MNHEY and CDR2 SMNVEV (reference sequence). V was cut by 2 bases and J by 0 bases, with 8 bases left in between. This CDR3 reads CASSLKDNSYEQYF. DNA for the CDR3: TGTGCCAGCAGTTTAAAGGACAACTCCTACGAGCAGTACTTC.

As for this clone: At one end the junction does not follow the germline gene, possibly because of a read error. J is TRBJ2-6 and V is TRBV7-2; D is perhaps TRBD2 (5 bases). The CDR3 covers 16 residues. In germline, CDR1 is SGHTA, CDR2 FQGNSA. This CDR3 reads CASSLVGGPGANVLTF. CDR3 coding DNA: TGTGCCAGCAGTTTAGTTGGAGGACCCGGGGCCAACGTCCTGACTTTC. The full variable domain, completed using reference TRBV7-2 and TRBJ2-6, is GAGVSQSPSNKVTEKGKDVELRCDPISGHTALYWYRQSLGQGLEFLIYFQGNSAPDKSGLPSDRFSAERTGGSVSTLTIQRTQQEDSAVYLCASSLVGGPGANVLTFGAGSRLTVL.

The rearrangement joins TRBV28 to TRBJ1-2; D perhaps matches TRBD1 (6 bases). V lost 6 bases to trimming and J lost 6 bases, with 17 bases between them. The CDR3 runs 14 residues. CDR1 is MDHEN, CDR2 SYDVKM, per germline. CDR3 region: CASSVPGGRDGYTF. The DNA of the CDR3 is TGTGCCAGCAGCGTCCCGGGGGGCAGAGATGGCTACACCTTC.

With regard to this clone: This sample also contains other DNA sequences that code for the same CDR3. The chain combines TRBV7-9 with TRBJ2-5, with 7 bases lining up with TRBD1. This CDR3 contains 13 residues. V dropped 2 bases and J dropped 4; count of bases not matched to a gene: 1. The germline gives CDR1 SEHNR, CDR2 FQNEAQ (reference sequence). CDR3 sequence reads: CASSLPGGETQYF. The CDR3 bases are TGTGCCAGCAGCTTACCAGGGGGAGAGACCCAGTACTTC.

The V gene is TRBV10-3, the J gene TRBJ2-1; TRBD2 aligns across 7 bases. Trimming cost V 4 bases and J 8 bases; bases outside gene matches: 17. The germline CDR1 and CDR2 sequences are ENHRY and SYGVKD. The CDR3 has 17 amino acids. CDR3 protein: CAISGPPSGRGVDEQFF. DNA of the CDR3: TGTGCCATCAGTGGCCCCCCCTCGGGACGGGGGGTGGATGAGCAGTTCTTC.